Here is one T cell receptor beta chain with its context. Its antigen is still unknown. Only in-frame clones appear in the TCRdb table, and some are missing; sequencing was by immunoSEQ multiplex PCR. Seen here are 50,000 to 75,000 clones, roughly nine tenths observed once, and the top ten hold 0.62%. This entry is derived from a study of OX40 agonist ivuxolimab in advanced cancers. The overall study: Those enrolled were roughly 80% male, with a mean age of 60 years and ages from roughly 23 to 80. Three patients had partial responses: one hepatocellular carcinoma, two cutaneous melanoma.

The CDR3 covers 13 residues. CDR1 MRHNA and CDR2 SNTAGT come from the germline V gene. V lost 6 bases and J lost 1; bases outside the gene matches: 1. General study results and limits: In CD8+ T cells, expanded clones were on average more numerous than in CD4+. Clonal expansion from baseline to week 6 occurred in both CD4+ and CD8+ T cells.

The input for sequencing was CD4+ or CD8+ T cells sorted from blood, taken in a trial of the OX40 agonist ivuxolimab. The chain couples TRBV6-4 to TRBJ1-1; TRBD1 agrees at 8 bases. The TCR sequence derives from an adult with an advanced solid tumor such as melanoma, head and neck, liver or kidney cancer. The CDR3 DNA reads TGTGCCAGCAGCAGGGGGCCGAACACTGAAGCTTTCTTT. Protein product: CASSRGPNTEAFF.